What follows describes a single T cell receptor (beta chain). The CDR3 is 14 residues long. Per germline, CDR1 SNHLY and CDR2 FYNNEI. V gave up 7 bases and J gave up 5 bases, with 16 bases separating them. Method: immunoSEQ multiplex PCR; TCRdb's copy keeps in-frame clones and lacks some. The sample consists of around 700,000 clones, about 78% of them appearing once. These data are taken from a study of shared clonotypes between healthy human individuals. The J gene is TRBJ2-3, the V gene TRBV2, with D possibly matching TRBD2 (5 bases). The receptor comes from a woman aged 25-40 years in good health. Material: memory CD4+ T cells sorted from blood. The subset was: CD45RA-negative fraction. CDR3 DNA: TGTGCCAGCAATCAGTGGGAGTGGGGAGATACGCAGTATTTT. Translated, it gives CASNQWEWGDTQYF.